Listed here is a single T cell receptor beta chain. Its antigen is unknown. In the CD4+ fraction, cells were divided into CD45RA+ naive and CD45RA-negative memory subsets. The sample is drawn from a study of shared clonotypes between healthy human individuals. Study summary: Three CD4 naive, three CD4 memory, two CD8 naive and one CD8 memory plate were used per donor.

Clones were sequenced by immunoSEQ multiplex PCR, and TCRdb holds only the in-frame ones, with some missing. The sample carries about 600,000 clones, around 97% recorded once. Study-wide results and caveats: Clonotypes that were shared across a few donors made up around 5% of naive CD4 clonotypes.

Trimming at V came to 3 bases and at J to 0 bases, leaving 11 bases not matched to a gene. CDR3 length equals 19 residues. Germline V gene sequence: CDR1 WNHNN, CDR2 SYGVQD (reference sequence). The origin of this receptor is a woman aged 25 to 39 in good health. The sequenced sample consisted of naive CD4+ T cells sorted from blood. Indicated subset: CD45RA+ positively selected. The V call is TRBV10-1, the J call TRBJ2-1; 10 bases map to TRBD2. CDR3 nucleotide sequence: TGCGCCAGCAGTGATGTAGCGGGAGGTAGGGGGGGCTCCTACAATGAGCAGTTCTTC. It yields the protein CASSDVAGGRGGSYNEQFF.